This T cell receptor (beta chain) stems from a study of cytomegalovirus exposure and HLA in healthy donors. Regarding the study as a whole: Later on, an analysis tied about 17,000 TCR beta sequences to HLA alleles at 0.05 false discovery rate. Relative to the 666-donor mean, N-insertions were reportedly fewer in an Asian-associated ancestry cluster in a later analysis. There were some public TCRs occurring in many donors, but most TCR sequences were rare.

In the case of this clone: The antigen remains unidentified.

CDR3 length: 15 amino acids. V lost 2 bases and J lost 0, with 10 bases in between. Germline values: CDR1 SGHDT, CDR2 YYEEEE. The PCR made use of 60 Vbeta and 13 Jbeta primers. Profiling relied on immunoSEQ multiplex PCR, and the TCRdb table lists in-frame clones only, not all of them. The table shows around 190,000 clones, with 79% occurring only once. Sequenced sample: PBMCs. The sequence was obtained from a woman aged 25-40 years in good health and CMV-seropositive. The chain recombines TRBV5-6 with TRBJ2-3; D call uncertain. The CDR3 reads CASSFGPISTDTQYF. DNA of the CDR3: TGTGCCAGCAGCTTTGGGCCTATTAGCACAGATACGCAGTATTTT.